This T cell receptor (beta chain) was captured in a study of shared clonotypes between healthy human individuals. The donors were adults (healthy and HIV-negative) with no recent acute infections or vaccinations. For unsorted samples, genomic DNA was extracted from tens of millions of PBMCs. Deep was the level at which the assay was run. For each subset, genomic DNA was distributed in equal portions over several immunoSEQ plates. Repertoires were generated with immunoSEQ multiplex PCR, while TCRdb's copy carries only in-frame clones and drops some. The sample shows about 530,000 clones, almost 80% of them seen only once. The germline CDR1 and CDR2 sequences are MNHEY and SMNVEV (reference sequence). Deletions cut 1 base from V and 0 bases from J, with 13 bases between. The CDR3 spans 17 residues.

The sample taken for sequencing was PBMCs. The origin of this receptor is a woman aged 35 to 49 in good health. Some clones in this sample may be carry-over from other donors' samples. The rearrangement joins TRBV27 to TRBJ1-5; no clear D. The DNA of the CDR3 is TGTGCCAGCAGTTTATTTAGTTTACAAAATAGCAATCAGCCCCAGCATTTT. Translation gives CASSLFSLQNSNQPQHF.